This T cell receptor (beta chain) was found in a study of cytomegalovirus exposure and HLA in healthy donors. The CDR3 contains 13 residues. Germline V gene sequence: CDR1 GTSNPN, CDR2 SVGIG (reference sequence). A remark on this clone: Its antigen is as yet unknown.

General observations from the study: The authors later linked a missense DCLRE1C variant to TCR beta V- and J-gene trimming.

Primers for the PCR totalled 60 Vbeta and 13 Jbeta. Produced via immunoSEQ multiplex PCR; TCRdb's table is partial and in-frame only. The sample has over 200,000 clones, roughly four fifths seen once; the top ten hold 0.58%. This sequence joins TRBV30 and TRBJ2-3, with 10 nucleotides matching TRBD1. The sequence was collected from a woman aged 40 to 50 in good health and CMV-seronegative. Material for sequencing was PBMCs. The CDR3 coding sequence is TGTGCGCTCGGGACAGGGGGCACAGATACGCAGTATTTT. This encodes CALGTGGTDTQYF.